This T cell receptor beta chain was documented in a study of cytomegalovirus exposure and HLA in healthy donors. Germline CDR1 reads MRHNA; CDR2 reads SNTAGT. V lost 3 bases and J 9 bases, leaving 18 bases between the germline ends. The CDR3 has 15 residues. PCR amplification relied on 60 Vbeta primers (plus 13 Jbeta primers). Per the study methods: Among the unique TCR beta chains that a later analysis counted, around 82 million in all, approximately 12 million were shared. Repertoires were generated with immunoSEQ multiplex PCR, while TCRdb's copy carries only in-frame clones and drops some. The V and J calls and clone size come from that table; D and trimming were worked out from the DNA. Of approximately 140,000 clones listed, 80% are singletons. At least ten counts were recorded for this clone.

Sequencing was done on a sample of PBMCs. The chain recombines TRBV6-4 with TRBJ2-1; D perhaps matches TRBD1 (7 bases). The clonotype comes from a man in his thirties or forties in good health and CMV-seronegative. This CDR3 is CASSELEGADGEQFF. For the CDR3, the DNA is TGTGCCAGCAGTGAATTGGAGGGGGCGGATGGTGAGCAGTTCTTC.